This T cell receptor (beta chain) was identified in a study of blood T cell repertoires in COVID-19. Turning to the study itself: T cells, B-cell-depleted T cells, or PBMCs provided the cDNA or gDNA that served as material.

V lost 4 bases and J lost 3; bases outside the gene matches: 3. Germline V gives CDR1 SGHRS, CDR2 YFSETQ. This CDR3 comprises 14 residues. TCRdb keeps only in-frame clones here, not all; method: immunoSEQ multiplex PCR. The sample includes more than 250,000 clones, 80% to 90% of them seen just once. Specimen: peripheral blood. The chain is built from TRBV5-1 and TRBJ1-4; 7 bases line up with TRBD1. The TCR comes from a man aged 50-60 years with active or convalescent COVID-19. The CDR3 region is CASSPTGPNEKLFF. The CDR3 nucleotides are TGCGCCAGCAGCCCGACAGGGCCTAATGAAAAACTGTTTTTT.